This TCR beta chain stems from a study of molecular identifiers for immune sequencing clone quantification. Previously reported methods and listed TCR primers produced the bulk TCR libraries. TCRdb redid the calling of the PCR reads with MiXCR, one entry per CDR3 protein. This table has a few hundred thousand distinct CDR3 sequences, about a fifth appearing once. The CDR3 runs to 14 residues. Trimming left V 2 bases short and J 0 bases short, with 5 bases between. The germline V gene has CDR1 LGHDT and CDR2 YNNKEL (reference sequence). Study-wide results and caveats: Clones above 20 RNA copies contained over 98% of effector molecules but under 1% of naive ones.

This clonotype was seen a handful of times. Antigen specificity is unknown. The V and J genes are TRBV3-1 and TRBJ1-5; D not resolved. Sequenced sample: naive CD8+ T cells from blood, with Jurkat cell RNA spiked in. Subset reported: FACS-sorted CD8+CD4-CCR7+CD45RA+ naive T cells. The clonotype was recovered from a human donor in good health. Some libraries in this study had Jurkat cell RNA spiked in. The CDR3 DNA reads TGTGCCAGCAGCCAATACAGTAGCAATCAGCCCCAGCATTTT. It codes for CASSQYSSNQPQHF.